This T cell receptor beta chain derives from a study of T cells in Graves' hyperthyroidism and ophthalmopathy. Study findings and constraints: The model foresaw ophthalmopathy a median approximately 6.3 months prior to onset.

Ten or more counts support this clonotype. Antigen specificity is unknown. Amplification yielded TCR beta CDR3 regions, with RNA transcripts as the source. Carried out on the TCR CDR3, a first-round RT-PCR used the HTBI primer set. TCRdb redid the calling of the multiplex PCR reads with MiXCR, one entry per CDR3 protein. The sample lists approximately 520,000 distinct CDR3 sequences; approximately 24% were seen once. The V gene's germline CDR1 is MDHEN and CDR2 SYDVKM. CDR3 length equals 12 residues. Between the trimmed V and J ends, which lost 3 bases and 4 bases, there was a span of 6 bases. The J gene is TRBJ2-5, the V gene TRBV28; D not certain. What was sequenced was blood. This TCR was recovered from a woman aged 30 to 39 with Graves' ophthalmopathy. DNA of the CDR3: TGTGCCAGCAGTTTCGACCCAGAGACCCAGTACTTC. Translating gives CASSFDPETQYF.